These 13 T cell receptor beta chains were sequenced from one sample in a study of memory CD4+ T cells and cytomegalovirus serostatus. The method was immunoSEQ multiplex PCR; TCRdb's version includes in-frame clones alone and lacks a portion of them. Of roughly 64,000 clones listed, more than 70% were seen once; the top ten hold around 0.81%. The sort gate was single viable CD3+CD4+CD8-CD45RO+ cells for memory CD4+ T cells. Sample: memory CD4+ T cells from blood. The receptors come from an adult in good health and CMV-seronegative.

V gene TRBV28 combines with J gene TRBJ2-7, with 7 bases matching TRBD1. V shed 6 bases and J 6 bases; nucleotides not matched to a gene: 8. Germline CDR1 is MDHEN and CDR2 is SYDVKM. The length of the CDR3 is 13 residues. The CDR3 here is CASSADRVSEQYF. For the CDR3, the DNA is TGTGCCAGCAGCGCCGACAGGGTTTCCGAGCAGTACTTC.

V and J are TRBV19 and TRBJ1-2; no clear D gene. This CDR3 is built from 14 residues. The germline CDR1 and CDR2 sequences are LNHDA and SQIVND (reference sequence). V lost 1 base to trimming and J lost 8 bases, with 14 bases between them. As DNA, the CDR3 is TGTGCCAGTAGTATAGGACCGCCATCTGGGGGCTACACCTTC. It translates to CASSIGPPSGGYTF.

The chain joins TRBV4-2 to TRBJ1-5, with 10 positions matching TRBD1. CDR1 and CDR2 from the germline V gene are LGHNA and YNFKEQ. The CDR3 has 16 amino acids. V was pared by 0 bases and J by 5 bases, with 4 bases of the junction left unmatched. CDR3 DNA sequence: TGTGCCAGCAGCCAAGATCCCGGGACAGGGGATCAGCCCCAGCATTTT. This encodes CASSQDPGTGDQPQHF.

This clone appeared a few times. This chain joins TRBV7-9 and TRBJ1-5, with 8 bases fitting TRBD1. Germline CDR1 and CDR2: SEHNR and FQNEAQ (reference sequence). This CDR3 comprises 15 residues. The J segment lost 5 bases and the V segment lost 6 bases, leaving 9 bases of the junction unmatched. CDR3 amino acids: CASSSGQGGHQPQHF. The CDR3 DNA reads TGTGCCAGCAGTTCCGGACAGGGAGGGCATCAGCCCCAGCATTTT.

The V gene is TRBV19, the J gene TRBJ1-2, with a weak D call TRBD1 (5 bases). The germline V gene encodes CDR1 LNHDA and CDR2 SQIVND (reference sequence). Trimming took 2 bases from V and 3 from J, leaving 16 bases between them. This CDR3 comprises 16 residues. The CDR3 DNA reads TGTGCCAGTAGTATAACCGGGGGGTCAGCCTACTATGGCTACACCTTC. Residues: CASSITGGSAYYGYTF.

V and J are TRBV29-1 and TRBJ2-5; unclear D gene. The CDR3 sequence is 11 residues long. In germline, CDR1 is SQVTM, CDR2 ANQGSEA. V was clipped by 1 base and J by 4 bases, with 4 bases between them. The CDR3 bases are TGCAGCGTTGAAGGGTTAGAGACCCAGTACTTC. It translates to CSVEGLETQYF.

The chain joins TRBV19 to TRBJ1-1; the match to TRBD1 covers 9 bases. This CDR3 has 14 amino acids. Germline V gives CDR1 LNHDA, CDR2 SQIVND (reference sequence). V lost 5 bases and J lost 5; bases outside the gene matches: 6. CDR3 amino acids: CASSARTGATEAFF. The CDR3 nucleotides are TGTGCCAGTAGTGCCCGGACAGGGGCAACTGAAGCTTTCTTT.

In DNA, the CDR3 is TGTGCCAGCAGTTTACGGAATGCGGGAACCTACGAGCAGTACTTC. This translates into CASSLRNAGTYEQYF. The chain recombines TRBV28 with TRBJ2-7, with D possibly TRBD2 on 6 matching bases. The V gene's germline CDR1 is MDHEN and CDR2 SYDVKM. The CDR3 has 15 amino acids. Trimming removed 2 bases from V and 2 bases from J, with 13 bases in between.

The genes are TRBV7-2 and TRBJ2-5; the D is unclear. CDR1 SGHTA and CDR2 FQGNSA come from the germline V gene. This CDR3 has 12 residues. V gave up 2 bases and J gave up 5 bases, with 6 bases separating them. In nucleotides, the CDR3 is TGTGCCAGCAGCTTAAATGGGGAGACCCAGTACTTC. The encoded protein is CASSLNGETQYF.

The gene calls are TRBV7-8 and TRBJ2-5, with 10 bases fitting TRBD2. This CDR3 has 16 amino acids. Unmatched junction bases numbered 7, after V lost 4 bases and J lost 2 bases. Germline V gene lookup returns CDR1 SGHVS and CDR2 FQNEAQ. The CDR3 spells CASSSRLAGSQETQYF. The CDR3 DNA sequence: TGTGCCAGCAGCTCAAGACTAGCGGGTTCACAAGAGACCCAGTACTTC. The full variable domain, with the rest looked up from reference TRBV7-8 and TRBJ2-5, is GAGVSQSPRYKVAKRGQDVALRCDPISGHVSLFWYQQALGQGPEFLTYFQNEAQLDKSGLPSDRFFAERPEGSVSTLKIQRTQQEDSAVYLCASSSRLAGSQETQYFGPGTRLLVL.

The rearrangement links TRBV29-1 to TRBJ1-5; TRBD1 agrees at 9 bases. The CDR3 totals 14 residues. J gave up 4 bases and V 6 bases, and 7 bases lay outside the gene matches. Per germline, CDR1 SQVTM and CDR2 ANQGSEA. CDR3 nucleotides: TGCAGCGTCGGGGGGGACAGGGAGAATCAGCCCCAGCATTTT. Residues: CSVGGDRENQPQHF.

The chain recombines TRBV18 with TRBJ2-2; a possible D gene is TRBD1 (5 bases). Germline V gives CDR1 KGHSH, CDR2 LQKENI. The CDR3 runs to 17 residues. V lost 3 bases, J lost 0 bases, and 14 bases lay in between. Here the CDR3 reads CASSPYSRASNTGELFF. For the CDR3, the DNA is TGTGCCAGCTCACCTTATTCCAGGGCTTCGAACACCGGGGAGCTGTTTTTT.

The V call is TRBV7-2, the J call TRBJ2-7; 14 positions agree with TRBD2. This CDR3 has 16 amino acids. J gave up 4 bases and V 1 base, and 3 bases lay outside the gene matches. Germline loops: CDR1 SGHTA, CDR2 FQGNSA. DNA for the CDR3: TGTGCCAGCAGCTTAGGGGGGACTAGCGGGAGTTACGAGCAGTACTTC. It specifies CASSLGGTSGSYEQYF.